This T cell receptor beta chain was profiled in a study of regulatory T cells in long-lasting Graves disease. Study-wide results and caveats: Newly diagnosed patients had higher TCR diversity than persistent Graves' patients did.

Sequencing libraries for TCR beta were prepared with iRepertoire HTBI primers and Arm-PCR of CDR3 regions. TCRdb re-called the multiplex PCR reads with MiXCR, one entry per CDR3 protein. The sample gives roughly 500,000 distinct CDR3 sequences, roughly 21% of which show up once; about 7% is in the top ten. The time point: persistent/refractory GD, antithyroid drugs over 5 years with positive TRAb. The authors made the TCR library using RNA they extracted from PBMCs. The V end was cut by 3 bases, the J end by 2 bases, with 16 bases between. This CDR3 has 15 residues. The V gene's germline CDR1 is SQVTM and CDR2 ANQGSEA. This clonotype was observed at least ten times. The antigen remains unidentified.

The receptor comes from a female donor with Graves disease. The sample consisted of peripheral blood mononuclear cells (PBMCs), taken when the disease was refractory, from a patient treated with antithyroid drugs. The chain couples TRBV29-1 to TRBJ1-2, with D uncertain. The CDR3 reads CSVDNRRDSNYGYTF. Here the CDR3 DNA reads TGCAGCGTTGATAATCGCCGAGATTCAAACTATGGCTACACCTTC. Drawing the rest from reference TRBV29-1 and TRBJ1-2, the complete variable domain is SAVISQKPSRDICQRGTSLTIQCQVDSQVTMMFWYRQQPGQSLTLIATANQGSEATYESGFVIDKFPISRPNLTFSTLTVSNMSPEDSSIYLCSVDNRRDSNYGYTFGSGTRLTVV.